Each of the 30 T cell receptor beta chains below was sequenced from the same sample in a study of blood T cell repertoires in COVID-19. TCRdb keeps only in-frame clones here, not all; method: immunoSEQ multiplex PCR. The top ten clones hold roughly 3.6% of a sample with about 150,000 clones, 76% of them seen once. The sample comprised peripheral blood. These receptors all come from a woman of 80 years or more with acute or convalescent COVID-19.

V gene TRBV9 combines with J gene TRBJ2-6; 10 bases agree with TRBD1. This CDR3 is 20 amino acids long. V gave up 4 bases and J gave up 1 base; unmatched junction bases: 14. Germline loops: CDR1 SGDLS, CDR2 YYNGEE. The CDR3: CASSFGRETGGFSGANVLTF. DNA of the CDR3: TGTGCCAGCAGCTTTGGTCGAGAGACAGGGGGCTTTTCTGGGGCCAACGTCCTGACTTTC.

The chain joins TRBV7-3 to TRBJ2-7; the D is unclear. Trimming removed 5 bases from V and 6 bases from J, with 14 bases in between. The CDR3 has 13 amino acids. Germline V gene data show CDR1 as SGHTA and CDR2 as FQGTGA. CDR3 region: CASSPSISSEQYF. The CDR3 coding sequence is TGTGCCAGCAGCCCCAGTATTAGCAGCGAGCAGTACTTC. Full variable domain (outside the CDR3, taken from reference TRBV7-3 and TRBJ2-7): GAGVSQTPSNKVTEKGKYVELRCDPISGHTALYWYRQSLGQGPEFLIYFQGTGAADDSGLPNDRFFAVRPEGSVSTLKIQRTERGDSAVYLCASSPSISSEQYFGPGTRLTVT.

The chain employs TRBV9 and TRBJ2-5; 12 nucleotides align to TRBD1. This CDR3 region has 16 residues. Germline-derived CDR1 and CDR2 are SGDLS and YYNGEE. After removal of 3 bases from V and 4 bases from J, the junction contained 7 bases not matched to a gene. The CDR3 sequence is CASSAAWDRGLETQYF. The CDR3, as DNA: TGTGCCAGCAGCGCAGCTTGGGACAGGGGGCTAGAGACCCAGTACTTC.

This clone was seen a handful of times. The J gene is TRBJ1-5, the V gene TRBV6-1, with 7 bases lining up with TRBD1. Germline V gene lookup returns CDR1 MNHNS and CDR2 SASEGT. The CDR3 sequence is 14 residues long. J gave up 6 bases and V 2 bases, and 4 bases lay outside the gene matches. CDR3 DNA: TGTGCCAGCAGTGAATTAGGGGGCGGTCAGCCCCAGCATTTT. Translating gives CASSELGGGQPQHF.

The genes are TRBV6-5 and TRBJ1-6; possible D gene TRBD1, 5 bases. CDR3 length equals 15 residues. Germline V CDR1 and CDR2: MNHEY, SVGAGI. Trimming took off 6 bases at V and 12 bases at J, with 21 bases between the two ends. In DNA form, the CDR3 reads TGTGCCAGCAGGTTGCAGGCAGGACCGGGGGTACCCCTCCACTTT. Translating gives CASRLQAGPGVPLHF.

The table lists this clone with a few counts. The gene calls are TRBV19 and TRBJ1-1; D call uncertain. This CDR3 is built from 14 residues. Between the trimmed V and J ends, which lost 1 base and 6 bases, there was a span of 12 bases. Per the germline V gene, CDR1 is LNHDA and CDR2 is SQIVND (reference sequence). The DNA of the CDR3 is TGTGCCAGTAGTATAGGGTATGGGCTCGCTGAAGCTTTCTTT. This translates into CASSIGYGLAEAFF.

The chain recombines TRBV28 with TRBJ1-5; D perhaps matches TRBD1 (5 bases). Germline V lookup: CDR1 MDHEN, CDR2 SYDVKM. The CDR3 has 15 amino acids. Trimming cost V 6 bases and J 4 bases, with 16 bases left between them. CDR3 amino acids: CASREGRQRNQPQHF. The CDR3 DNA reads TGTGCCAGCAGGGAGGGGAGGCAGAGGAATCAGCCCCAGCATTTT.

The rearrangement links TRBV7-9 to TRBJ1-2; possible D gene TRBD1, 6 bases. The CDR3 has 15 amino acids. Trimming removed 5 bases from V and 2 bases from J, with 15 bases in between. Germline V gene data show CDR1 as SEHNR and CDR2 as FQNEAQ (reference sequence). The CDR3 DNA is TGTGCCAGCAGCCAACCGGGACACGACAACTATGGCTACACCTTC. Translated: CASSQPGHDNYGYTF.

The chain recombines TRBV4-2 with TRBJ1-2; D unclear. Per germline, CDR1 LGHNA and CDR2 YNFKEQ. The CDR3 covers 15 residues. V was clipped by 0 bases and J by 4 bases, with 12 bases between them. The CDR3 spells CASSQDTGLTYGYTF. DNA of the CDR3: TGTGCCAGCAGCCAAGACACGGGTTTAACCTATGGCTACACCTTC.

The chain employs TRBV7-8 and TRBJ2-5; TRBD2 agrees at 8 bases. Trimming removed 4 bases from V and 2 bases from J; junction bases left unmatched: 9. The CDR3 loop spans 16 amino acids. Germline CDR1 and CDR2: SGHVS and FQNEAQ. The CDR3 loop reads CASSSVGGGTQETQYF. The CDR3 coding sequence is TGTGCCAGCAGCTCCGTGGGCGGGGGGACTCAAGAGACCCAGTACTTC.

J is TRBJ1-1 and V is TRBV6-5, with 9 bases lining up with TRBD1. J lost 1 base, V lost 7 bases, and 4 bases had no gene match. Germline CDR1 reads MNHEY; CDR2 reads SVGAGI. The CDR3 totals 14 residues. The CDR3: CASMGQGANTEAFF. Here the CDR3 DNA reads TGTGCCAGCATGGGACAGGGTGCGAACACTGAAGCTTTCTTT.

The J gene is TRBJ1-2, the V gene TRBV5-4; 10 bases are a match to TRBD1. There are 15 residues in the CDR3. V trimming: 4 bases; J trimming: 6 bases; junction bases outside the gene matches: 9. The V gene's germline CDR1 is SGHNT and CDR2 YYREEE (reference sequence). Written as DNA, the CDR3 is TGTGCCAGCAGCGGGGGGACAGGGGACGTGGATGGCTACACCTTC. Protein: CASSGGTGDVDGYTF.

This sequence joins TRBV6-5 and TRBJ1-1; D not certain. V lost 5 bases, J lost 0 bases, and 10 bases lay in between. From germline, CDR1 is MNHEY and CDR2 SVGAGI. This CDR3 has 14 residues. CDR3 amino acids: CASSPQAMNTEAFF. The CDR3, as DNA: TGTGCCAGCAGTCCCCAGGCCATGAACACTGAAGCTTTCTTT.

The rearrangement uses TRBV9 and TRBJ1-2, with D possibly matching TRBD1 (6 bases). V was shortened by 3 bases and J by 2 bases, with 11 bases between the two germline ends. The CDR3 is made up of 14 amino acids. Germline V CDR1 and CDR2: SGDLS, YYNGEE. The CDR3 loop reads CASSAGQLNYGYTF. The CDR3 nucleotides read TGTGCCAGCAGCGCGGGACAATTGAACTATGGCTACACCTTC.

The V and J genes are TRBV7-8 and TRBJ2-1; 13 bases map to TRBD2. V lost 1 base and J lost 10; bases outside the gene matches: 7. The CDR3 loop spans 16 amino acids. Germline CDR1 is SGHVS and CDR2 is FQNEAQ. DNA for the CDR3: TGTGCCAGCAGCTTAGTGACTAGCGGGAGGACCCCCGAGCAGTTCTTC. Amino acid sequence: CASSLVTSGRTPEQFF.

This clone appeared a few times. V and J are TRBV10-3 and TRBJ2-7, with a weak D call TRBD2 (5 bases). V was pared by 6 bases and J by 3 bases, with 12 bases between. The CDR3 sequence is 13 residues long. The germline V gene has CDR1 ENHRY and CDR2 SYGVKD. The CDR3 coding sequence is TGTGCCATCAGCCGCGGGCCTCTCTACGAGCAGTACTTC. Amino acid sequence: CAISRGPLYEQYF.

The chain couples TRBV5-5 to TRBJ1-4; TRBD1 aligns across 7 bases. V lost 4 bases to trimming and J lost 0 bases; unmatched junction nucleotides: 12. Germline CDR1 and CDR2: SGHKS and YYEKEE (reference sequence). This CDR3 has 18 residues. The chain's CDR3 is CASSRIGGQFATNEKLFF. CDR3 DNA: TGTGCCAGCAGCCGGATTGGGGGACAGTTCGCAACTAATGAAAAACTGTTTTTT.

The chain recombines TRBV13 with TRBJ2-1, with 7 bases identical to TRBD1. Germline CDR1 and CDR2: PRHDT and FYEKMQ (reference sequence). CDR3 length equals 15 residues. The V segment lost 5 bases and the J segment 7 bases; nucleotides outside the gene matches: 11. CDR3 nucleotide sequence: TGTGCCAGCAGCACCCGGACAGGTTTGTGGAATGAGCAGTTCTTC. Protein sequence: CASSTRTGLWNEQFF. The variable domain in full, completed from reference TRBV13 and TRBJ2-1, reads AAGVIQSPRHLIKEKRETATLKCYPIPRHDTVYWYQQGPGQDPQFLISFYEKMQSDKGSIPDRFSAQQFSDYHSELNMSSLELGDSALYFCASSTRTGLWNEQFFGPGTRLTVL.

The chain has TRBV30 and TRBJ2-1, with 13 bases that match TRBD2. J was trimmed by 8 bases and V by 4 bases; bases with no gene match: 2. CDR3 length: 13 amino acids. CDR1 and CDR2 (germline): GTSNPN, SVGIG (reference sequence). CDR3 bases: TGTGCCTGGAAGGGACTAGCGGGGTATGAGCAGTTCTTC. The encoded protein is CAWKGLAGYEQFF.

The chain recombines TRBV1 with TRBJ1-2; no check of the table's D call, TRBD1, against the DNA was made. TRBV1 is classified as a pseudogene. The CDR3 spans 15 residues. The CDR3 region has the DNA TGCACCAGCAGCCAAGGGGCGACAGGGTCCGGAGGCTACACCTTC. Translated: CTSSQGATGSGGYTF.

The chain carries TRBV5-1 and TRBJ2-3, with 7 bases fitting TRBD1. Losses at the gene ends were 5 bases for V and 1 base for J; bases not matched to a gene: 7. CDR1 SGHRS and CDR2 YFSETQ come from the germline V gene. The CDR3 has 15 residues. CDR3 sequence: CASSTTGDGTDTQYF. The CDR3 DNA follows: TGCGCCAGCAGTACAACAGGGGATGGCACAGATACGCAGTATTTT.

The CDR3 coding sequence is TGCAGTGCCGTTTCGCAAGAGACCCAGTACTTC. It encodes CSAVSQETQYF. The chain has TRBV20-1 and TRBJ2-5; D ambiguous. Germline assignment: CDR1 DFQATT and CDR2 SNEGSKA (reference sequence). Deletions cut 6 bases from V and 2 bases from J, with 7 bases between. This CDR3 region has 11 residues.

This clone was observed a single time. CDR3 loop: CASRPGDRDTEAFF. CDR3 nucleotides: TGTGCCAGCAGACCGGGAGACAGGGACACTGAAGCTTTCTTT. This chain uses TRBV5-4 with TRBJ1-1; 7 positions agree with TRBD1. This CDR3 region has 14 residues. Germline CDR1 and CDR2: SGHNT and YYREEE (reference sequence). J was trimmed by 3 bases and V by 5 bases; bases with no gene match: 7.

This clone was observed a single time. The chain combines TRBV7-2 with TRBJ2-7; D remains unclear. Trimming left V 5 bases short and J 2 bases short, with 7 bases between. CDR1 is SGHTA and CDR2 is FQGNSA in the germline V gene. There are 12 residues in the CDR3. As DNA, the CDR3 is TGTGCCAGCAGCCGCCAGGCCTACGAGCAGTACTTC. This gives the protein CASSRQAYEQYF.

The V gene is TRBV10-3, the J gene TRBJ1-2, with TRBD1 matching over 7 bases. Trimming at V came to 7 bases and at J to 4 bases, leaving 15 bases not matched to a gene. The CDR3 covers 16 residues. Germline CDR1 ENHRY, CDR2 SYGVKD. The DNA for the CDR3 is TGTGCCATCAAGGGGACCGGGACAGAGCTTCTCTATGGCTACACCTTC. This gives the protein CAIKGTGTELLYGYTF.

V and J are TRBV5-4 and TRBJ1-1, with TRBD1 matching over 7 bases. The CDR3 has 17 residues. CDR1 and CDR2 (germline): SGHNT, YYREEE (reference sequence). The J segment lost 0 bases and the V segment lost 2 bases, leaving 10 bases of the junction unmatched. The CDR3 reads CASSFGPGQDMNTEAFF. The CDR3 DNA is TGTGCCAGCAGCTTTGGCCCAGGACAGGACATGAACACTGAAGCTTTCTTT. The full variable domain, completed using reference TRBV5-4 and TRBJ1-1, is ETGVTQSPTHLIKTRGQQVTLRCSSQSGHNTVSWYQQALGQGPQFIFQYYREEENGRGNFPPRFSGLQFPNYSSELNVNALELDDSALYLCASSFGPGQDMNTEAFFGQGTRLTVV.

The sample holds a few counts of this clone. The gene calls are TRBV4-1 and TRBJ2-5; TRBD2 might be the D (6 bases). CDR3 length: 18 residues. Germline values: CDR1 MGHRA, CDR2 YSYEKL. The ends were cut back, 2 bases at V and 3 bases at J, with 22 bases in the middle. CDR3 DNA: TGCGCCAGCAGCCAAAGGACCCCGGGACTTTCGAACGAAGAGACCCAGTACTTC. This gives the protein CASSQRTPGLSNEETQYF.

This chain joins TRBV6-6 and TRBJ1-3; D call uncertain. CDR1 is MNHNY, CDR2 SVGAGI, per germline (reference sequence). The CDR3 loop spans 13 amino acids. V was pared by 3 bases and J by 0 bases, with 3 bases between. CDR3 in amino acids: CASSYSSGNTIYF. The DNA of the CDR3 is TGTGCCAGCAGTTATAGCTCTGGAAACACCATATATTTT.

The rearrangement joins TRBV3-1 (or the pseudogene TRBV3-2) to TRBJ2-1; 12 bases match TRBD2. V trimming: 3 bases; J trimming: 5 bases; junction bases outside the gene matches: 2. The CDR3 consists of 15 residues. Germline V gene data show CDR1 as LGHDT and CDR2 as YNNKEL (reference sequence). The chain's CDR3 is CASSQTSGSHNEQFF. CDR3 in DNA: TGTGCCAGCAGCCAGACTAGCGGGAGCCACAATGAGCAGTTCTTC.

The chain couples TRBV7-8 to TRBJ2-3, with D uncertain. The CDR3 runs to 11 residues. Germline V gives CDR1 SGHVS, CDR2 FQNEAQ. The V and J ends lost 4 bases and 10 bases respectively, with 9 bases between them. The CDR3: CASSSRFSQYF. CDR3 nucleotide sequence: TGTGCCAGCAGCTCACGGTTTTCGCAGTATTTT.